The 26 T cell receptor beta chains below were found in one sample sequenced in a study of cytomegalovirus exposure and HLA in healthy donors. Assay: immunoSEQ multiplex PCR; the TCRdb copy retains only in-frame clones and omits some. The data contain some 150,000 clones, 80% to 90% of them singletons. The sample taken for sequencing was PBMCs. Source of these receptors: a woman in her twenties or thirties in good health and CMV-seronegative.

V and J are TRBV10-3 and TRBJ2-7, with 7 nucleotides matching TRBD1. Looked up from germline, CDR1 is ENHRY and CDR2 is SYGVKD. The ends lost 5 bases at V and 3 bases at J; junction bases unmatched: 7. This CDR3 is 14 amino acids long. The DNA for the CDR3 is TGTGCCATCAGTCCCACAGGGGATAACTACGAGCAGTACTTC. This encodes CAISPTGDNYEQYF.

A few counts support this clone. The CDR3 protein is CATRQGDSPLHF. In DNA, the CDR3 is TGTGCCACCCGACAGGGGGATTCACCCCTCCACTTT. V is TRBV6-5 and J is TRBJ1-6; 9 bases match TRBD1. The V segment lost 10 bases and the J segment 8 bases; nucleotides outside the gene matches: 3. This CDR3 has 12 amino acids. Germline CDR1 and CDR2: MNHEY and SVGAGI.

The J gene is TRBJ2-1, the V gene TRBV7-2, with 7 bases that match TRBD2. The CDR3 extends over 14 amino acids. Germline V gives CDR1 SGHTA, CDR2 FQGNSA. V dropped 6 bases and J dropped 5; count of bases not matched to a gene: 7. CDR3 nucleotides: TGTGCCAGCAGTCAACCGGGACTACACAATGAGCAGTTCTTC. As protein: CASSQPGLHNEQFF.

The genes are TRBV30 and TRBJ2-3; 8 bases are shared with TRBD2. Germline-derived CDR1 and CDR2 are GTSNPN and SVGIG (reference sequence). With V trimmed by 7 bases and J by 5 bases, 5 bases remained unmatched. The CDR3 has 12 amino acids. In DNA, the CDR3 is TGTGCCTCCGGGGGGGCCGGAGATACGCAGTATTTT. Translating it yields CASGGAGDTQYF.

V is TRBV5-4 and J is TRBJ1-1, with 8 bases matching TRBD1. This CDR3 has 15 amino acids. J gave up 4 bases and V 4 bases, and 9 bases lay outside the gene matches. The germline CDR1 and CDR2 sequences are SGHNT and YYREEE (reference sequence). CDR3: CASSRAGGASTEAFF. The CDR3, as DNA: TGTGCCAGCAGCCGAGCAGGGGGCGCGAGCACTGAAGCTTTCTTT.

This rearrangement joins TRBV5-1 to TRBJ1-2; D is undetermined. The CDR3 length is 12 residues. The V gene's germline CDR1 is SGHRS and CDR2 YFSETQ. V was clipped by 2 bases and J by 7 bases, with 9 bases between them. The CDR3 is CASSFGVSGYTF. DNA for the CDR3: TGCGCCAGCAGCTTCGGGGTTAGTGGCTACACCTTC. The full variable domain, with the rest looked up from reference TRBV5-1 and TRBJ1-2, is KAGVTQTPRYLIKTRGQQVTLSCSPISGHRSVSWYQQTPGQGLQFLFEYFSETQRNKGNFPGRFSGRQFSNSRSEMNVSTLELGDSALYLCASSFGVSGYTFGSGTRLTVV.

The V call is TRBV10-2, the J call TRBJ2-7; a weak D match, TRBD2 (6 bases). The CDR3 has 14 amino acids. Germline V CDR1 and CDR2: WSHSY, SAAADI. The V and J ends lost 5 bases and 3 bases respectively, with 14 bases between them. CDR3 nucleotides: TGCGCCAGCAGTTCCGGTCTGGGAGGCTACGAGCAGTACTTC. The encoded protein is CASSSGLGGYEQYF.

The chain couples TRBV11-3 to TRBJ1-5; 8 bases fit TRBD1. J gave up 2 bases and V 8 bases, and 8 bases lay outside the gene matches. The germline V gene encodes CDR1 SGHNT and CDR2 YENEEA. The CDR3 sequence is 15 residues long. In DNA, the CDR3 is TGTGCCAGCCTTTGGACAGGGCCTGGCAATCAGCCCCAGCATTTT. It specifies CASLWTGPGNQPQHF.

The chain recombines TRBV29-1 with TRBJ1-1; D perhaps matches TRBD1 (5 bases). The CDR3 is 13 residues long. The germline CDR1 and CDR2 sequences are SQVTM and ANQGSEA. V lost 2 bases and J lost 2, with 9 bases in between. CDR3 DNA sequence: TGCAGCGTTGAACGGACACAAAACACTGAAGCTTTCTTT. Amino acid sequence: CSVERTQNTEAFF.

This clone was seen a handful of times. CDR3 loop: CASSEAIGQGGEKLFF. The CDR3 region has the DNA TGTGCCAGCAGTGAAGCCATCGGACAGGGTGGTGAAAAACTGTTTTTT. The chain has TRBV6-1 and TRBJ1-4, with TRBD1 matching 8 bases. The CDR3 has 16 residues. V was clipped by 0 bases and J by 7 bases; unmatched bases: 7. Per germline, CDR1 MNHNS and CDR2 SASEGT.

V gene TRBV2 combines with J gene TRBJ2-3; 9 nucleotides match TRBD1. The V gene's germline CDR1 is SNHLY and CDR2 FYNNEI. J gave up 4 bases and V 6 bases, and 8 bases lay outside the gene matches. This CDR3 contains 15 residues. The DNA for the CDR3 is TGTGCCAGCAGACCTACAGGGGGCGGCGCAGATACGCAGTATTTT. The encoded protein is CASRPTGGGADTQYF.

The chain combines TRBV9 with TRBJ2-2; 9 positions agree with TRBD1. The CDR3 has 17 amino acids. Germline CDR1 and CDR2: SGDLS and YYNGEE. The J segment lost 0 bases and the V segment lost 3 bases, leaving 6 bases of the junction unmatched. The CDR3 DNA reads as TGTGCCAGCAGCGAAACCCGGGACAGGGCGAACACCGGGGAGCTGTTTTTT. As protein: CASSETRDRANTGELFF. Combining the CDR3 with reference TRBV9 and TRBJ2-2 gives the whole variable domain DSGVTQTPKHLITATGQRVTLRCSPRSGDLSVYWYQQSLDQGLQFLIQYYNGEERAKGNILERFSAQQFPDLHSELNLSSLELGDSALYFCASSETRDRANTGELFFGEGSRLTVL.

J is TRBJ2-7 and V is TRBV29-1; 7 bases agree with TRBD1. Germline V CDR1 and CDR2: SQVTM, ANQGSEA. Losses at the gene ends were 7 bases for V and 3 bases for J; bases not matched to a gene: 9. The CDR3 extends over 13 amino acids. In DNA, the CDR3 is TGCAGCGCAAGTGGAAGGACAGGCTACGAGCAGTACTTC. Protein product: CSASGRTGYEQYF.

CDR3: CASRGGGGRRATGELFF. CDR3 bases: TGTGCCAGCAGGGGCGGAGGGGGCCGCCGGGCTACCGGGGAGCTGTTTTTT. The chain links TRBV25-1 to TRBJ2-2, with D possibly matching TRBD1 (7 bases). Trimming removed 6 bases from V and 5 bases from J, with 22 bases in between. Germline V gives CDR1 MGHDK, CDR2 SYGVNS. The CDR3 has 17 residues. Complete variable domain (other parts from reference TRBV25-1 and TRBJ2-2): EADIYQTPRYLVIGTGKKITLECSQTMGHDKMYWYQQDPGMELHLIHYSYGVNSTEKGDLSSESTVSRIRTEHFPLTLESARPSHTSQYLCASRGGGGRRATGELFFGEGSRLTVL.

This chain joins TRBV5-4 and TRBJ2-1; no definite D call. The length of the CDR3 is 15 residues. Trimming took 0 bases from V and 8 from J, leaving 15 bases between them. Germline V gene sequence: CDR1 SGHNT, CDR2 YYREEE (reference sequence). The CDR3 bases are TGTGCCAGCAGCTTGGCCATGCACATAAACGATGAGCAGTTCTTC. Amino acid sequence: CASSLAMHINDEQFF. The full variable domain, rest sourced from reference TRBV5-4 and TRBJ2-1, is ETGVTQSPTHLIKTRGQQVTLRCSSQSGHNTVSWYQQALGQGPQFIFQYYREEENGRGNFPPRFSGLQFPNYSSELNVNALELDDSALYLCASSLAMHINDEQFFGPGTRLTVL.

In this sample, this clone turned up once. V is TRBV6-5 and J is TRBJ1-3; D is unclear. Germline V gene data show CDR1 as MNHEY and CDR2 as SVGAGI. The CDR3 extends over 13 amino acids. V gave up 6 bases and J gave up 0 bases, with 6 bases separating them. CDR3 bases: TGTGCCAGCAGCCGGGGCTCTGGAAACACCATATATTTT. Protein product: CASSRGSGNTIYF.

This clone has at least ten counts. V and J are TRBV6-6 and TRBJ2-2, with 10 bases lining up with TRBD1. CDR3 length: 15 amino acids. V dropped 6 bases and J dropped 3; count of bases not matched to a gene: 4. Per germline, CDR1 MNHNY and CDR2 SVGAGI (reference sequence). This CDR3 reads CASRTGTGDTGELFF. CDR3 nucleotides: TGTGCCAGCAGGACCGGGACAGGGGACACCGGGGAGCTGTTTTTT.

V and J are TRBV5-4 and TRBJ2-7; 9 bases are a match to TRBD1. Trimming removed 4 bases from V and 5 bases from J; junction bases left unmatched: 10. Germline CDR1 is SGHNT and CDR2 is YYREEE (reference sequence). The length of the CDR3 is 15 residues. The chain's CDR3 is CASSPRPGTGNEQYF. The DNA for the CDR3 is TGTGCCAGCAGCCCCCGCCCCGGGACAGGGAACGAGCAGTACTTC.

The chain carries TRBV10-3 and TRBJ2-7; 8 bases are a match to TRBD1. V shed 6 bases, J shed 6 bases, and the junction held 7 bases outside the gene matches. The CDR3 loop spans 13 amino acids. Germline CDR1 is ENHRY and CDR2 is SYGVKD. In DNA, the CDR3 is TGTGCCATCAGAGCAGGGGGCCTGGGCGAGCAGTACTTC. Amino acid sequence: CAIRAGGLGEQYF.

This chain's CDR3 is CASSPRALNTEAFF. The CDR3 DNA is TGTGCCAGCTCACCCAGGGCGCTGAACACTGAAGCTTTCTTT. The V call is TRBV18, the J call TRBJ1-1; D is possibly TRBD1 (5 bases). The CDR3 sequence is 14 residues long. Trimming cost V 3 bases and J 0 bases, with 8 bases left between them. CDR1 is KGHSH and CDR2 is LQKENI in the germline V gene.

The chain has TRBV5-1 and TRBJ1-1; 7 nucleotides line up with TRBD1. V lost 4 bases to trimming and J lost 0 bases; unmatched junction nucleotides: 6. The CDR3 consists of 15 residues. In germline, CDR1 is SGHRS, CDR2 YFSETQ. The CDR3 coding sequence is TGCGCCAGCAGCCGAGGGGGCAATTTGAACACTGAAGCTTTCTTT. Translating it yields CASSRGGNLNTEAFF.

This chain connects TRBV19 to TRBJ1-2; 7 bases are shared with TRBD1. Germline V gene sequence: CDR1 LNHDA, CDR2 SQIVND (reference sequence). This CDR3 has 13 amino acids. With V trimmed by 6 bases and J by 4 bases, 5 bases remained unmatched. CDR3: CASSLGQSYGYTF. CDR3 coding DNA: TGTGCCAGTAGCTTGGGACAGAGCTATGGCTACACCTTC.

CDR3 sequence reads: CASYASRNGGADTQYF. The DNA for the CDR3 is TGTGCCAGCTATGCTTCCCGGAACGGGGGGGCAGATACGCAGTATTTT. V usage is TRBV14 and J usage is TRBJ2-3, with 8 bases matching TRBD2. Germline CDR1 reads SGHDN; CDR2 reads FVKESK. Trimming cost V 8 bases and J 4 bases; bases outside gene matches: 14. The CDR3 contains 16 residues.

The V and J genes are TRBV4-1 and TRBJ1-1, with a weak D call TRBD1 (6 bases). Germline CDR1 reads MGHRA; CDR2 reads YSYEKL. This CDR3 is built from 15 residues. Trimming pared 4 bases from V and 3 bases from J, leaving 15 bases between. This CDR3 is CASSRFQQGDTEAFF. The CDR3 DNA sequence: TGCGCCAGCAGCCGCTTTCAACAGGGTGACACTGAAGCTTTCTTT.

The chain uses TRBV2 and TRBJ2-7; TRBD1 matches 7 bases. The CDR3 runs to 16 residues. The ends lost 5 bases at V and 3 bases at J; junction bases unmatched: 13. CDR1 is SNHLY and CDR2 is FYNNEI in the germline V gene. The CDR3 loop reads CASSTPPTGRDYEQYF. The CDR3 DNA sequence: TGTGCCAGCAGTACCCCTCCGACAGGGAGAGACTACGAGCAGTACTTC.

The V gene is TRBV2, the J gene TRBJ1-1; TRBD1 aligns across 8 bases. V was clipped by 6 bases and J by 4 bases; unmatched bases: 4. CDR3 length equals 13 residues. CDR1 and CDR2 (germline): SNHLY, FYNNEI. The CDR3: CASRDRVSTEAFF. The CDR3 coding sequence is TGTGCCAGCAGGGACAGGGTTAGCACTGAAGCTTTCTTT.